Here is one T cell receptor (beta chain) with its context. The identical CDR3 is also encoded by other nucleotide sequences in the sample. Sequenced by immunoSEQ multiplex PCR; TCRdb stores in-frame clones only, minus some. The sample carries about 200,000 clones, roughly 86% recorded once. This sample is part of a study of blood T cell repertoires in COVID-19. The CDR3 is 12 residues long. The V and J ends lost 3 bases and 2 bases respectively, with 5 bases between them. The germline V gene encodes CDR1 LGHDT and CDR2 YNNKEL (reference sequence). This sequence was found in a middle-aged man with acute COVID-19. Material for sequencing was PBMCs or T cells enriched from blood (not recorded which). The chain is built from TRBV3-1 (or the pseudogene TRBV3-2) and TRBJ2-7, with D unresolved. In DNA form, the CDR3 reads TGTGCCAGCAGCCACTTAGCCTACGAGCAGTACTTC. Its protein product is CASSHLAYEQYF.